These 19 T cell receptor beta chains came from one sample sequenced in a study of T cells in Graves' hyperthyroidism and ophthalmopathy. Amplified TCR beta CDR3 regions came from RNA transcripts. First-round RT-PCR targeting the TCR CDR3 was performed with the HTBI primer set. TCRdb redid the calling of the multiplex PCR reads with MiXCR, one entry per CDR3 protein. The sample gives more than 500,000 distinct CDR3 sequences, more than 45% of which show up once; over 15% is in the top ten. Sequencing was performed on peripheral blood or thyroid tissue (not recorded which). Every receptor here comes from an adult woman with Graves' disease, either hyperthyroidism or ophthalmopathy (not recorded which).

The chain joins TRBV7-6 to TRBJ2-7; 11 positions match TRBD2. CDR3 length equals 15 residues. Looked up from germline, CDR1 is SGHVS and CDR2 is FNYEAQ. Trimming cost V 6 bases and J 3 bases; bases outside gene matches: 7. The CDR3 sequence is CASSSRLAGFYEQYF. DNA for the CDR3: TGTGCCAGCAGTTCTCGACTAGCGGGGTTCTACGAGCAGTACTTC.

Many counts were recorded for this clonotype. The rearrangement links TRBV9 to TRBJ1-3; D remains ambiguous. V was trimmed by 7 bases and J by 1 base, leaving 9 bases between them. This CDR3 has 13 amino acids. Looked up from germline, CDR1 is SGDLS and CDR2 is YYNGEE. The CDR3 nucleotides read TGTGCCAGCGGCCTGCCTTCTGGAAACACCATATATTTT. This translates into CASGLPSGNTIYF.

The J gene is TRBJ2-7, the V gene TRBV27, with 7 bases lining up with TRBD2. This CDR3 has 15 amino acids. From germline, CDR1 is MNHEY and CDR2 SMNVEV (reference sequence). Trimming removed 3 bases from V and 4 bases from J; junction bases left unmatched: 9. The CDR3 DNA is TGTGCCAGCAGTTTTTCGCTAGCGGATATTTACGAGCAGTACTTC. It translates to CASSFSLADIYEQYF.

For this clonotype: One base away lies a much larger clone, so this may be a sequencing read error. The chain carries TRBV5-6 and TRBJ2-5; 9 bases match TRBD2. This CDR3 has 14 residues. Germline V gene data show CDR1 as SGHDT and CDR2 as YYEEEE. DNA of the CDR3: TGTGCCAGCAGCTTTAGCGGGAGCAGAGAGGCCCAGTACTTC. It is translated as CASSFSGSREAQYF.

The chain joins TRBV2 to TRBJ2-5; TRBD1 agrees at 7 bases. The germline CDR1 and CDR2 sequences are SNHLY and FYNNEI. The CDR3 runs to 14 residues. After removal of 8 bases from V and 2 bases from J, the junction contained 8 bases not matched to a gene. The CDR3 bases are TGTGCCAGCGTTCCGACAGGGAGTCAAGAGACCCAGTACTTC. It encodes CASVPTGSQETQYF.

This clonotype was seen at least ten times. The chain links TRBV7-2 to TRBJ2-2, with unresolved D. V gave up 1 base and J gave up 5 bases, with 11 bases separating them. Germline assignment: CDR1 SGHTA and CDR2 FQGNSA. CDR3 length: 15 residues. The CDR3 DNA is TGTGCCAGCAGCTTAGTTCCGGACGGAACCGGGGAGCTGTTTTTT. Translated: CASSLVPDGTGELFF.

The chain couples TRBV29-1 to TRBJ1-1; D remains unclear. The germline V and J ends were trimmed by 1 base and 0 bases, with 3 bases remaining between them. The CDR3 totals 12 residues. Germline V gene lookup returns CDR1 SQVTM and CDR2 ANQGSEA. The CDR3 region has the DNA TGCAGCGTTGAAGGGCTGAACACTGAAGCTTTCTTT. Translating it yields CSVEGLNTEAFF.

This clonotype has only a few counts. The chain links TRBV24-1 to TRBJ2-1, with D maybe TRBD2 (7 bases). The CDR3 loop spans 16 amino acids. From germline, CDR1 is KGHDR and CDR2 SFDVKD. V lost 6 bases and J lost 5, with 19 bases in between. The CDR3 sequence is CATSPRRGLMHNEQFF. In nucleotides, the CDR3 is TGTGCCACCAGTCCTCGGCGGGGGCTTATGCACAATGAGCAGTTCTTC.

The chain combines TRBV10-3 with TRBJ2-5, with D perhaps being TRBD1 or TRBD2 (5 bases each). Trimming left V 5 bases short and J 5 bases short, with 21 bases between. The CDR3 is 16 amino acids. Germline V lookup: CDR1 ENHRY, CDR2 SYGVKD. The CDR3 protein is CAISRPGTGPRETQYF. CDR3 in DNA: TGTGCCATCAGTCGCCCCGGGACGGGGCCCCGGGAGACCCAGTACTTC.

The sample holds a few counts of this clonotype. A much larger clone differs from this one at a single base, so this may be a read error. The rearrangement joins TRBV9 to TRBJ1-4, with D perhaps matching TRBD1 (6 bases). The CDR3 is made up of 15 amino acids. The germline V gene encodes CDR1 SGDLS and CDR2 YYNGEE. Between the trimmed V and J ends, which lost 2 bases and 4 bases, there was a span of 12 bases. Here the CDR3 DNA reads TGTGCCAGCAGCGTCAGGGGTAGTGTTAATGAAAAACTGTTTTTT. Protein product: CASSVRGSVNEKLFF.

In regard to this clonotype: A much bigger clone sits one base away, suggesting this may be a read error. The chain couples TRBV20-1 to TRBJ1-1; D unclear. Germline V lookup: CDR1 DFQATT, CDR2 SNEGSKA (reference sequence). The CDR3 extends over 12 amino acids. This chain's CDR3 is CRAIWVSTEAFF. CDR3 DNA sequence: TGCAGGGCAATATGGGTGAGCACTGAAGCTTTCTTT.

Note on this clonotype: At one boundary the junction diverges from the germline segment, which might be a read error. This chain joins TRBV11-2 and TRBJ2-2; TRBD2 agrees at 10 bases. CDR1 is SGHAT, CDR2 FQNNGV, per germline. This CDR3 comprises 15 residues. CDR3 region: CASSSGLAKTGELFF. CDR3 DNA: TGTGCCAGCAGTTCGGGACTAGCGAAAACCGGGGAGCTGTTTTTT. The variable domain in full, with the rest retrieved from reference TRBV11-2 and TRBJ2-2, is EAGVAQSPRYKIIEKRQSVAFWCNPISGHATLYWYQQILGQGPKLLIQFQNNGVVDDSQLPKDRFSAERLKGVDSTLKIQPAKLEDSAVYLCASSSGLAKTGELFFGEGSRLTVL.

In its sample, this clonotype was seen a few times. The chain carries TRBV7-2 and TRBJ1-2; D gene unclear. Germline V gene lookup returns CDR1 SGHTA and CDR2 FQGNSA. Trimming cost V 1 base and J 4 bases, with 10 bases left between them. The CDR3 extends over 14 amino acids. Here the CDR3 DNA reads TGTGCCAGCAGCTTAGGGCCGGAGCTCTATGGCTACACCTTC. This gives the protein CASSLGPELYGYTF.

As concerns this clonotype: The junction shows a germline mismatch at one end, possibly a read error. The chain uses TRBV10-3 and TRBJ1-2; a possible D gene is TRBD1 (6 bases). CDR1 and CDR2 from the germline V gene are ENHRY and SYGVKD. The CDR3 length is 14 residues. The CDR3 nucleotides are TGTACCATCAGTGAAGTACGGACAGAACCACTAAATACCTTC. Residues: CTISEVRTEPLNTF.

To note about this clonotype: A read error is possible here, since a much larger clone lies one base away. This chain joins TRBV6-5 and TRBJ2-7, with a weak D call TRBD1 (5 bases). The V end lost 2 bases, the J end lost 2 bases, and 10 bases lay between the germline ends. In germline, CDR1 is MNHEY, CDR2 SVGAGI. This CDR3 region has 14 residues. The CDR3 coding sequence is TGTGCCAGCAGTTACGCAGGACAACCCTACGAGCAGTACTTC. It yields the protein CASSYAGQPYEQYF.

This clonotype turned up a few times. DNA of the CDR3: TGCAGTGCCGCTAAACAGGGCGACTCACCCCTCCACTTT. It encodes CSAAKQGDSPLHF. The chain has TRBV20-1 and TRBJ1-6; D is perhaps TRBD1 (6 bases). There are 13 residues in the CDR3. In germline, CDR1 is DFQATT, CDR2 SNEGSKA (reference sequence). V lost 6 bases and J lost 10, with 16 bases in between.

This clonotype was recorded many times. This rearrangement joins TRBV5-1 to TRBJ2-5; TRBD1 matches 7 bases. V shed 0 bases and J 2 bases; nucleotides not matched to a gene: 4. This CDR3 has 15 amino acids. Germline V gives CDR1 SGHRS, CDR2 YFSETQ. The CDR3 here is CASSLEGARQETQYF. The CDR3 DNA sequence: TGCGCCAGCAGCTTGGAGGGGGCGAGGCAAGAGACCCAGTACTTC.

This chain joins TRBV9 and TRBJ1-3; D gene ambiguous. The CDR3 totals 14 residues. CDR1 and CDR2 (germline): SGDLS, YYNGEE. V dropped 2 bases and J dropped 4 bases, with 10 bases sitting between them. The CDR3 region is CASSVSGSGNTIYF. Here the CDR3 DNA reads TGTGCCAGCAGCGTCTCGGGCTCAGGAAACACCATATATTTT. Full variable domain (outside the CDR3, taken from reference TRBV9 and TRBJ1-3): DSGVTQTPKHLITATGQRVTLRCSPRSGDLSVYWYQQSLDQGLQFLIQYYNGEERAKGNILERFSAQQFPDLHSELNLSSLELGDSALYFCASSVSGSGNTIYFGEGSWLTVV.

V usage is TRBV20-1 and J usage is TRBJ2-7; 10 positions agree with TRBD2. CDR1 is DFQATT, CDR2 SNEGSKA, per germline (reference sequence). This CDR3 spans 14 amino acids. The junction had 7 bases not matched to a gene; V was cut back by 3 bases and J by 5 bases. The CDR3 nucleotides read TGCAGTGCTAGTAGGGGACTAGCGTTCCACGAGCAGTACTTC. Translated, it gives CSASRGLAFHEQYF.